Presented here are 14 T cell receptor beta chains from one specimen sequenced in a study of T cells in Graves' hyperthyroidism and ophthalmopathy. RNA transcripts were the template for amplifying TCR beta CDR3 regions. With the HTBI primer set, the TCR CDR3 went through a first round of RT-PCR. TCRdb reprocessed the multiplex PCR reads via MiXCR and lists one record per CDR3 protein. The sample holds hundreds of thousands of distinct CDR3 sequences, under 25% seen once. Sequencing input: blood. These receptors came from a man aged 25-45 years with Graves' ophthalmopathy.

This sequence joins TRBV15 and TRBJ1-4; unclear D gene. The CDR3 spans 11 residues. V was clipped by 1 base and J by 12 bases, with 6 bases between them. From germline, CDR1 is LNHNV and CDR2 YYDKDF (reference sequence). In nucleotides, the CDR3 is TGTGCCACCAGCAGAGGAGCGGAACTGTTTTTT. Amino acids: CATSRGAELFF.

V usage is TRBV10-1 and J usage is TRBJ2-1; 10 bases fit TRBD2. The germline CDR1 and CDR2 sequences are WNHNN and SYGVQD (reference sequence). V was clipped by 3 bases and J by 7 bases; unmatched bases: 3. The CDR3 sequence is 14 residues long. CDR3 sequence (DNA): TGCGCCAGCAGTGAATCTAGCGGGAGTAATGAGCAGTTCTTC. It encodes CASSESSGSNEQFF.

This clonotype was observed many times. The chain carries TRBV11-2 and TRBJ1-1, with a tentative D call TRBD1 (5 bases). This CDR3 comprises 14 residues. The germline V gene encodes CDR1 SGHAT and CDR2 FQNNGV. Deletions cut 5 bases from V and 0 bases from J, with 10 bases between. This CDR3 is CASSPDNMNTEAFF. In nucleotides, the CDR3 is TGTGCCAGCAGCCCGGACAACATGAACACTGAAGCTTTCTTT. The variable domain in full, completed from reference TRBV11-2 and TRBJ1-1, reads EAGVAQSPRYKIIEKRQSVAFWCNPISGHATLYWYQQILGQGPKLLIQFQNNGVVDDSQLPKDRFSAERLKGVDSTLKIQPAKLEDSAVYLCASSPDNMNTEAFFGQGTRLTVV.

V usage is TRBV5-1 and J usage is TRBJ1-1; 7 bases line up with TRBD1. The V and J ends lost 4 bases and 4 bases, in that order; junction bases with no gene match: 4. The germline V gene encodes CDR1 SGHRS and CDR2 YFSETQ. The CDR3 is 13 amino acids. The CDR3 here is CASSDRASTEAFF. As DNA, the CDR3 is TGCGCCAGCAGCGACAGGGCGAGCACTGAAGCTTTCTTT. Full variable domain (rest looked up from reference TRBV5-1 and TRBJ1-1): KAGVTQTPRYLIKTRGQQVTLSCSPISGHRSVSWYQQTPGQGLQFLFEYFSETQRNKGNFPGRFSGRQFSNSRSEMNVSTLELGDSALYLCASSDRASTEAFFGQGTRLTVV.

V is TRBV7-2 and J is TRBJ2-6; 11 bases align to TRBD1. V dropped 2 bases and J dropped 0; count of bases not matched to a gene: 3. This CDR3 has 18 residues. CDR1 is SGHTA, CDR2 FQGNSA, per germline. CDR3 protein: CASSLSGTGGSGANVLTF. In DNA form, the CDR3 reads TGTGCCAGCAGCTTATCCGGGACAGGGGGCTCTGGGGCCAACGTCCTGACTTTC.

This clonotype was counted ten times or more. V is TRBV28 and J is TRBJ1-1; no firm D call. This CDR3 has 14 residues. Trimming pared 5 bases from V and 4 bases from J, leaving 14 bases between. CDR1 and CDR2 (germline): MDHEN, SYDVKM. The DNA of the CDR3 is TGTGCCAGCAGTCTGGGAAGTCGGGGCACTGAAGCTTTCTTT. This codes for CASSLGSRGTEAFF.

The chain couples TRBV5-1 to TRBJ2-3; unclear D gene. Between the trimmed V and J ends, which lost 0 bases and 2 bases, there was a span of 13 bases. Germline V gene data show CDR1 as SGHRS and CDR2 as YFSETQ. The CDR3 spans 16 residues. CDR3 amino acids: CASSLGEFPLTDTQYF. CDR3 nucleotides: TGCGCCAGCAGCTTGGGAGAGTTCCCCCTCACAGATACGCAGTATTTT.

The sample holds many counts of this clonotype. The chain has TRBV4-1 and TRBJ1-6, with 9 bases that match TRBD1. Per germline, CDR1 MGHRA and CDR2 YSYEKL. The CDR3 contains 17 residues. V lost 0 bases and J lost 8; bases outside the gene matches: 8. In DNA, the CDR3 is TGCGCCAGCAGCCAAGAGCCCCTGGACAGGGGATATTCACCCCTCCACTTT. Its protein product is CASSQEPLDRGYSPLHF.

This clonotype was counted a few times. This sequence joins TRBV12-3 or TRBV12-4 and TRBJ2-1; TRBD1 might be the D (5 bases). CDR3 size: 13 residues. V lost 7 bases to trimming and J lost 4 bases, with 11 bases between them. The CDR3 loop reads CASTKDRYNEQFF. CDR3 bases: TGTGCCAGCACCAAAGACAGATACAATGAGCAGTTCTTC.

This clonotype was observed a few times. The rearrangement joins TRBV30 to TRBJ2-1; 12 nucleotides match TRBD2. The CDR3 is 16 residues long. Germline CDR1 reads GTSNPN; CDR2 reads SVGIG (reference sequence). J gave up 9 bases and V 0 bases, and 9 bases lay outside the gene matches. CDR3 protein: CAWSVSLAGGPGEQFF. The CDR3, as DNA: TGTGCCTGGAGTGTTTCGCTAGCGGGAGGGCCCGGTGAGCAGTTCTTC.

This clonotype was seen ten or more times. V gene TRBV20-1 combines with J gene TRBJ1-1; no definite D call. From germline, CDR1 is DFQATT and CDR2 SNEGSKA (reference sequence). The V gene lost 3 bases and the J gene lost 2 bases, with 10 bases spanning the gap. The CDR3 sequence is 13 residues long. This CDR3 reads CSASPLNNTEAFF. Here the CDR3 DNA reads TGCAGTGCTAGCCCCCTCAACAACACTGAAGCTTTCTTT.

This clonotype was seen a handful of times. This chain connects TRBV28 to TRBJ2-1, with 12 bases that match TRBD2. The CDR3 sequence is 19 residues long. The germline gives CDR1 MDHEN, CDR2 SYDVKM. V trimming: 5 bases; J trimming: 7 bases; junction bases outside the gene matches: 18. CDR3 residues: CASSAPASPTSGSRNEQFF. The CDR3 region has the DNA TGTGCCAGCAGTGCCCCGGCTAGCCCGACTAGCGGGAGTAGAAATGAGCAGTTCTTC. Using reference TRBV28 and TRBJ2-1 for the parts outside the CDR3, the full variable domain is DVKVTQSSRYLVKRTGEKVFLECVQDMDHENMFWYRQDPGLGLRLIYFSYDVKMKEKGDIPEGYSVSREKKERFSLILESASTNQTSMYLCASSAPASPTSGSRNEQFFGPGTRLTVL.

This clonotype was observed many times. The chain combines TRBV20-1 with TRBJ1-4; no reliable D call. CDR1 is DFQATT, CDR2 SNEGSKA, per germline (reference sequence). Trimming stripped 5 bases from V and 8 bases from J, with 21 bases between. The CDR3 consists of 15 residues. CDR3 nucleotide sequence: TGCAGTGCTCGCCCGTCAGACACCGCAGTGGAAAAACTGTTTTTT. Residues: CSARPSDTAVEKLFF.

CDR3 region: CSASKQTGGSYEQYF. CDR3 DNA sequence: TGCAGTGCTAGCAAACAGACAGGGGGCTCCTACGAGCAGTACTTC. The genes are TRBV20-1 and TRBJ2-7; 9 nucleotides align to TRBD1. The CDR3 spans 15 residues. Looked up from germline, CDR1 is DFQATT and CDR2 is SNEGSKA (reference sequence). After removal of 3 bases from V and 0 bases from J, the junction contained 6 bases not matched to a gene.